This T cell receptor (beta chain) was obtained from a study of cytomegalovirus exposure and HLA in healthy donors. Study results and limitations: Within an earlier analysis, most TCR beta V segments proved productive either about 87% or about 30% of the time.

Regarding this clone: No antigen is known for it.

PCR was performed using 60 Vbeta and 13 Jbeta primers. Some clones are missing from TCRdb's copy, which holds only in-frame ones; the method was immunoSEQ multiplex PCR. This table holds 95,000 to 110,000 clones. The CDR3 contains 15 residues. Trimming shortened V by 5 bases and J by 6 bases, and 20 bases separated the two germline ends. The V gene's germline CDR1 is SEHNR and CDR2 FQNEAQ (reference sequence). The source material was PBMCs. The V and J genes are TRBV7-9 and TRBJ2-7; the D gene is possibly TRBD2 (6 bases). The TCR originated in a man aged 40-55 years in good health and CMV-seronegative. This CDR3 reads CASSPRGSQRGEQYF. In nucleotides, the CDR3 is TGTGCCAGCAGCCCCCGGGGGTCCCAAAGAGGCGAGCAGTACTTC.